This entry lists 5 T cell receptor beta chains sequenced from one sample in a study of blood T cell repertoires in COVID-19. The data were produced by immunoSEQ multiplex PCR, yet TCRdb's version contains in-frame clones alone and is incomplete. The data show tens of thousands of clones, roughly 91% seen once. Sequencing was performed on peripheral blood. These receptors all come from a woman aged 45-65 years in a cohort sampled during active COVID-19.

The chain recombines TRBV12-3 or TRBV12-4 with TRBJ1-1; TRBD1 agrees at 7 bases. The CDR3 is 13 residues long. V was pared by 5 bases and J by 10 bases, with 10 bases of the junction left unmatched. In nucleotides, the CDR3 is TGTGCCAGCAGTATAAGACAGGGAGGAGTAGCTTTCTTT. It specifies CASSIRQGGVAFF.

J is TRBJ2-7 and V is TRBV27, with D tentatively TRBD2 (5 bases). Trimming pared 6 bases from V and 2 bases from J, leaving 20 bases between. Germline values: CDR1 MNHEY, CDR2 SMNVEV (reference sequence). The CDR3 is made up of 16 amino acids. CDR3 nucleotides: TGTGCCAGCAGCTCTTCCTCGGGATTCCCAGCCTACGAGCAGTACTTC. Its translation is CASSSSSGFPAYEQYF.

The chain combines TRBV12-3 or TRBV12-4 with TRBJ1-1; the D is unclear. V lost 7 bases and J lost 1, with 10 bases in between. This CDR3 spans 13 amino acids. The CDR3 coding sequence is TGTGCCAGCAACAACCGTGAGAACACTGAAGCTTTCTTT. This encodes CASNNRENTEAFF.

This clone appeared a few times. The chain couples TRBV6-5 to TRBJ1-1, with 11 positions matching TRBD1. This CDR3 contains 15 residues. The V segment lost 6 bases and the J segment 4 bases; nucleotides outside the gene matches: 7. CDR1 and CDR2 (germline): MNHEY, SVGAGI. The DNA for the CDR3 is TGTGCCAGCAGGGGCTTAGGGACAGGGGGCACTGAAGCTTTCTTT. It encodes CASRGLGTGGTEAFF.

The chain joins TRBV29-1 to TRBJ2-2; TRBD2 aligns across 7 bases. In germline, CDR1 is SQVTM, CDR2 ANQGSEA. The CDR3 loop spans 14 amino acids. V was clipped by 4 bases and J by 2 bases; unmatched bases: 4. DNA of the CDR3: TGCAGCGTTGTCAAGCGGGGAAACACCGGGGAGCTGTTTTTT. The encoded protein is CSVVKRGNTGELFF.